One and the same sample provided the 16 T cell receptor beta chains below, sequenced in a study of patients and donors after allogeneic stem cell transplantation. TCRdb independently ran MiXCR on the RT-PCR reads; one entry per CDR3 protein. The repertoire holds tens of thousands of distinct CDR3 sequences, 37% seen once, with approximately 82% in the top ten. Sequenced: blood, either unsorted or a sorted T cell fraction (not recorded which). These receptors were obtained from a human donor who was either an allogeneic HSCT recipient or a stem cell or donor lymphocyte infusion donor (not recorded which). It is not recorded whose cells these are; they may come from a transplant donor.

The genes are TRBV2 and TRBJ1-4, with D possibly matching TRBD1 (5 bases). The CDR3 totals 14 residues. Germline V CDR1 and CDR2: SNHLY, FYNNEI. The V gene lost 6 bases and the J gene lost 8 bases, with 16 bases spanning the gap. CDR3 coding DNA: TGTGCCAGCAGCGCCGGGACCTTACAAGAAAAACTGTTTTTT. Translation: CASSAGTLQEKLFF.

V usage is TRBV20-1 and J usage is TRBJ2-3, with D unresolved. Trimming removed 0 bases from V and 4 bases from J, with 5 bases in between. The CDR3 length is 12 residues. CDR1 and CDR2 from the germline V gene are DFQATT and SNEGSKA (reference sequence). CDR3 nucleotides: TGCAGTGCTAGAGATTTTGCAGATACGCAGTATTTT. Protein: CSARDFADTQYF.

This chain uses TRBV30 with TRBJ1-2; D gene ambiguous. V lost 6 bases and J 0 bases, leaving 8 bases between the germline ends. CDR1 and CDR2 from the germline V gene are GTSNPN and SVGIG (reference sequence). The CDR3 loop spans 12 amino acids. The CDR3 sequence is CACGSPNYGYTF. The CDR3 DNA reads TGTGCCTGCGGCAGCCCTAACTATGGCTACACCTTC.

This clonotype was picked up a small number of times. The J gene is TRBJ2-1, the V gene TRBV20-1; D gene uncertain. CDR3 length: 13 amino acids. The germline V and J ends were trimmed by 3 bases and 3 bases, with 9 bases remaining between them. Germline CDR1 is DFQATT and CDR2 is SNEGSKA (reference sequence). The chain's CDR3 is CSARPGVYNEQFF. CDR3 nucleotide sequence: TGCAGTGCTAGGCCCGGAGTCTACAATGAGCAGTTCTTC.

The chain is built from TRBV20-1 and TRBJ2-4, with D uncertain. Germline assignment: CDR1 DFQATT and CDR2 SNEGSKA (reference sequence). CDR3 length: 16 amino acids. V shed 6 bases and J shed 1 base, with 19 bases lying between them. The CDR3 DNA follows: TGCAGTGCGCCCCAAGTCGGGCGCTCGGCCAAAAACATTCAGTACTTC. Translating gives CSAPQVGRSAKNIQYF.

CDR3 residues: CATSGQQHGHYEQYF. The CDR3 DNA sequence: TGTGCCACCAGTGGCCAACAGCACGGTCACTACGAGCAGTACTTC. The V and J genes are TRBV24-1 and TRBJ2-7; D unresolved. Trimming removed 5 bases from V and 3 bases from J, with 16 bases in between. The CDR3 loop spans 15 amino acids. Germline CDR1 is KGHDR and CDR2 is SFDVKD.

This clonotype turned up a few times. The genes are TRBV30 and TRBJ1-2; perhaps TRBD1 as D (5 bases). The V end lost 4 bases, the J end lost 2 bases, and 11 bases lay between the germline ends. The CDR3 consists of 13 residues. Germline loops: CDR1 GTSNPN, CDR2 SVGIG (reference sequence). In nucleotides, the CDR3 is TGTGCCTGGACCGTGGACAACAACTATGGCTACACCTTC. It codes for CAWTVDNNYGYTF.

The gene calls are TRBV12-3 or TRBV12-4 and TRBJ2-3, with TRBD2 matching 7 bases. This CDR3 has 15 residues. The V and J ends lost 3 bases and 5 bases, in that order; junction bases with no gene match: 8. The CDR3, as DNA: TGTGCCAGCAGTTTTATCCGGGAGGCGGTAGATACGCAGTATTTT. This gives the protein CASSFIREAVDTQYF.

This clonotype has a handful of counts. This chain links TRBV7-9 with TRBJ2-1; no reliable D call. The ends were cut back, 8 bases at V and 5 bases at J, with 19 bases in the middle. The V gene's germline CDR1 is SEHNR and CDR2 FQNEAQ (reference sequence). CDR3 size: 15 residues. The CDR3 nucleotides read TGTGCCAGCCGCATTGCCTCCGAAATCGACAATGAGCAGTTCTTC. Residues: CASRIASEIDNEQFF.

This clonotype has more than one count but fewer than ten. The CDR3 spells CSARGGGPNTEAFF. CDR3 in DNA: TGCAGTGCTAGAGGAGGGGGGCCGAACACTGAAGCTTTCTTT. The V gene is TRBV20-1, the J gene TRBJ1-1; tentative D call: TRBD1 (6 bases). V was shortened by 1 base and J by 1 base, with 10 bases between the two germline ends. The CDR3 contains 14 residues. The germline gives CDR1 DFQATT, CDR2 SNEGSKA (reference sequence).

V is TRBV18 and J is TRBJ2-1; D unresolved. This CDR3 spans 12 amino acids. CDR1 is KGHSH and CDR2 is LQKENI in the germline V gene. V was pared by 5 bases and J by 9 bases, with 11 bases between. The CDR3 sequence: CASSFRTGEQFF. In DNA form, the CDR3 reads TGTGCCAGCTCATTCAGGACGGGTGAGCAGTTCTTC. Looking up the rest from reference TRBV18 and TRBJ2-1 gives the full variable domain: NAGVMQNPRHLVRRRGQEARLRCSPMKGHSHVYWYRQLPEEGLKFMVYLQKENIIDESGMPKERFSAEFPKEGPSILRIQQVVRGDSAAYFCASSFRTGEQFFGPGTRLTVL.

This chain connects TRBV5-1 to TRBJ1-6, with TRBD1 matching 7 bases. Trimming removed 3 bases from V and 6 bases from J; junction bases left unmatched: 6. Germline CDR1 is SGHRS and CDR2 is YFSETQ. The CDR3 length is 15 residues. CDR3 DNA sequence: TGCGCCAGCAGCTCACAGGGGATGGGTAATTCACCCCTCCACTTT. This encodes CASSSQGMGNSPLHF.

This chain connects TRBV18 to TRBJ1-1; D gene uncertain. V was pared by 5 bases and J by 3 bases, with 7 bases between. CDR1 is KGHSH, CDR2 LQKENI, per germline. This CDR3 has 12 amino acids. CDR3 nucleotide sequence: TGTGCCAGCTCAGTTGTGGACACTGAAGCTTTCTTT. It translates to CASSVVDTEAFF.

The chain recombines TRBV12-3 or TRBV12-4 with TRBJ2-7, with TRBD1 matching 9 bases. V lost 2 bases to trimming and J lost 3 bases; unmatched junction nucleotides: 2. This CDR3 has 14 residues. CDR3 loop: CASSLSGQGYEQYV. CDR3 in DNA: TGTGCCAGCAGTTTATCGGGACAGGGCTACGAGCAGTACGTC.

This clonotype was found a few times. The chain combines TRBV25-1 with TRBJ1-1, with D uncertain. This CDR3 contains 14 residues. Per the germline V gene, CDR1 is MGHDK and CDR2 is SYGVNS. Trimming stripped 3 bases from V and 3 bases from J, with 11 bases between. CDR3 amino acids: CASSDPPQYTEAFF. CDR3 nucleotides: TGTGCCAGCAGTGATCCCCCACAATACACTGAAGCTTTCTTT.

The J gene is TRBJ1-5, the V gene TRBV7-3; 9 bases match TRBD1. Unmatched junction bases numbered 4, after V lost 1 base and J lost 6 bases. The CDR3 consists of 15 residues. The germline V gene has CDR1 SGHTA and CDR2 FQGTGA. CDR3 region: CASSLRDRVSQPQHF. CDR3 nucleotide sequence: TGTGCCAGCAGCTTAAGGGACAGGGTATCTCAGCCCCAGCATTTT.